Presented here are 20 T cell receptor beta chains from one specimen sequenced in a study of T cell responses to AZD1222 COVID-19 vaccine. Generated by immunoSEQ multiplex PCR, the TCRdb table keeps only in-frame clones and is missing some. This repertoire shows roughly 150,000 clones, 88% found once; its top ten account for approximately 3.4%. The sequencing here drew on peripheral blood, taken on day 0 of AZD1222 vaccination. All receptors derive from an adult in good health.

The V call is TRBV2, the J call TRBJ2-4, with 12 bases fitting TRBD2. This CDR3 region has 15 residues. Germline V lookup: CDR1 SNHLY, CDR2 FYNNEI. Trimming cost V 5 bases and J 6 bases; bases outside gene matches: 5. CDR3 in DNA: TGTGCCAGCAGTCCCACTAGCGGGGGGCCAAACATTCAGTACTTC. It codes for CASSPTSGGPNIQYF.

This chain joins TRBV5-1 and TRBJ2-1; TRBD2 matches 13 bases. V trimming: 2 bases; J trimming: 4 bases; junction bases outside the gene matches: 6. Germline V gives CDR1 SGHRS, CDR2 YFSETQ. This CDR3 is built from 17 residues. CDR3 DNA: TGCGCCAGCAGCTTTGCCGGACTAGCGGGAGTTTACAATGAGCAGTTCTTC. Translated: CASSFAGLAGVYNEQFF. The whole variable domain, filled in from reference TRBV5-1 and TRBJ2-1, reads KAGVTQTPRYLIKTRGQQVTLSCSPISGHRSVSWYQQTPGQGLQFLFEYFSETQRNKGNFPGRFSGRQFSNSRSEMNVSTLELGDSALYLCASSFAGLAGVYNEQFFGPGTRLTVL.

The chain is built from TRBV5-1 and TRBJ1-1, with D perhaps matching TRBD1 (6 bases). CDR1 and CDR2 (germline): SGHRS, YFSETQ. There are 14 residues in the CDR3. V lost 0 bases, J lost 5 bases, and 11 bases lay in between. The CDR3 reads CASSLARGRTEAFF. The CDR3 nucleotides read TGCGCCAGCAGCTTGGCCAGGGGCCGAACTGAAGCTTTCTTT.

This chain joins TRBV4-2 and TRBJ2-7; TRBD2 might be the D (5 bases). There are 16 residues in the CDR3. The V end was cut by 0 bases, the J end by 7 bases, with 19 bases between. Germline V gives CDR1 LGHNA, CDR2 YNFKEQ. This CDR3 is CASSQDRNSVSGEQYF. Here the CDR3 DNA reads TGTGCCAGCAGCCAAGATCGGAACTCAGTTTCGGGGGAGCAGTACTTC.

V and J are TRBV21-1 and TRBJ1-1; the DNA was not compared with TRBD1, the D call given in the table. TRBV21-1 is a pseudogene segment. The CDR3 extends over 11 amino acids. The CDR3 spells CASTCRSEAFF. DNA for the CDR3: TGTGCCAGCACCTGCAGGTCTGAAGCTTTCTTT.

The chain uses TRBV28 and TRBJ1-1; D gene uncertain. Per germline, CDR1 MDHEN and CDR2 SYDVKM. CDR3 length equals 15 residues. V lost 10 bases, J lost 0 bases, and 18 bases lay in between. The CDR3 coding sequence is TGTGCCACCCTAATCCTTGCAGGCTTGAACACTGAAGCTTTCTTT. This sequence encodes CATLILAGLNTEAFF.

The chain employs TRBV4-3 and TRBJ2-3; a weak D match, TRBD1 (5 bases). This CDR3 is 16 amino acids long. V was shortened by 4 bases and J by 1 base, with 15 bases between the two germline ends. Germline V gene data show CDR1 as LGHNA and CDR2 as YSLEER. CDR3: CASSPGVLGGTDTQYF. The CDR3 bases are TGCGCCAGCAGCCCCGGAGTTCTAGGGGGCACAGATACGCAGTATTTT.

This rearrangement joins TRBV11-2 to TRBJ1-3; 9 nucleotides align to TRBD1. The CDR3 sequence is 15 residues long. The germline gives CDR1 SGHAT, CDR2 FQNNGV. V gave up 3 bases and J gave up 9 bases; unmatched junction bases: 9. The CDR3 protein is CASSFDRDREVTIYF. In DNA, the CDR3 is TGTGCCAGCAGCTTCGACCGGGACAGGGAGGTCACCATATATTTT.

The V and J genes are TRBV5-4 and TRBJ1-1; possible D gene TRBD1, 5 bases. The germline V gene encodes CDR1 SGHNT and CDR2 YYREEE (reference sequence). The CDR3 spans 15 residues. V lost 2 bases to trimming and J lost 4 bases, with 15 bases between them. CDR3 region: CASSLGIGGGTEAFF. CDR3 DNA sequence: TGTGCCAGCAGCTTAGGAATTGGGGGTGGCACTGAAGCTTTCTTT.

This clone has just a few counts. The CDR3 nucleotides are TGTGCCATCAGCAGCGGGAGGGCCCTGATCAATGAGCAGTTCTTC. It translates to CAISSGRALINEQFF. The rearrangement uses TRBV10-3 and TRBJ2-1; 10 positions agree with TRBD2. With V trimmed by 6 bases and J by 6 bases, 8 bases remained unmatched. CDR1 ENHRY and CDR2 SYGVKD come from the germline V gene. The length of the CDR3 is 15 residues.

The chain links TRBV5-4 to TRBJ1-2; D uncertain. In germline, CDR1 is SGHNT, CDR2 YYREEE (reference sequence). The CDR3 runs to 16 residues. Trimming shortened V by 0 bases and J by 4 bases, and 16 bases separated the two germline ends. CDR3 residues: CASSLGSGSEGYGYTF. Written as DNA, the CDR3 is TGTGCCAGCAGCTTGGGGTCCGGGTCAGAAGGCTATGGCTACACCTTC.

This clone was counted between two and nine times. The chain couples TRBV14 to TRBJ2-1; TRBD2 matches 11 bases. Trimming at V came to 0 bases and at J to 9 bases, leaving 7 bases not matched to a gene. Germline V gene sequence: CDR1 SGHDN, CDR2 FVKESK. The CDR3 extends over 16 amino acids. The CDR3 coding sequence is TGTGCCAGCAGCCAAGACCCGTCGGGACTAGCGGCTGAGCAGTTCTTC. Protein sequence: CASSQDPSGLAAEQFF.

This chain uses TRBV12-3 or TRBV12-4 with TRBJ2-7, with D uncertain. The CDR3 is made up of 13 amino acids. Trimming removed 2 bases at V and 4 bases at J, with 9 bases between. The CDR3 sequence: CASSLRLQYEQYF. The CDR3 DNA reads TGTGCCAGCAGTTTAAGACTTCAATACGAGCAGTACTTC.

The V gene is TRBV28, the J gene TRBJ2-1; D is unresolved. Germline loops: CDR1 MDHEN, CDR2 SYDVKM. This CDR3 contains 13 residues. The germline V and J ends were trimmed by 5 bases and 2 bases, with 7 bases remaining between them. The CDR3 reads CASSLGPYNEQFF. DNA for the CDR3: TGTGCCAGCAGTCTCGGACCCTACAATGAGCAGTTCTTC. Looking up the rest from reference TRBV28 and TRBJ2-1 gives the full variable domain: DVKVTQSSRYLVKRTGEKVFLECVQDMDHENMFWYRQDPGLGLRLIYFSYDVKMKEKGDIPEGYSVSREKKERFSLILESASTNQTSMYLCASSLGPYNEQFFGPGTRLTVL.

The chain uses TRBV28 and TRBJ1-6; a weak D match, TRBD1 (6 bases). The CDR3 covers 15 residues. Trimming took off 6 bases at V and 10 bases at J, with 19 bases between the two ends. CDR1 MDHEN and CDR2 SYDVKM come from the germline V gene. In DNA, the CDR3 is TGTGCCAGCAGGCTTGCTACAGGGAATCTCTCACCCCTCCACTTT. Its protein product is CASRLATGNLSPLHF.

The chain uses TRBV30 and TRBJ1-4, with 9 bases aligning to TRBD1. Per the germline V gene, CDR1 is GTSNPN and CDR2 is SVGIG (reference sequence). The CDR3 loop spans 14 amino acids. The junction had 6 bases not matched to a gene; V was cut back by 2 bases and J by 8 bases. This chain's CDR3 is CAWSYSGTGEKLFF. The CDR3 DNA is TGTGCCTGGAGTTATTCGGGGACAGGGGAAAAACTGTTTTTT.

The V gene is TRBV4-2, the J gene TRBJ2-2; 9 bases are a match to TRBD2. CDR1 and CDR2 (germline): LGHNA, YNFKEQ. The CDR3 runs to 18 residues. The V segment lost 0 bases and the J segment 5 bases; nucleotides outside the gene matches: 10. The CDR3 region is CASSQDFAGGPGTGELFF. CDR3 nucleotides: TGTGCCAGCAGCCAAGATTTCGCGGGAGGGCCGGGTACCGGGGAGCTGTTTTTT.

The CDR3 sequence is CASSSWTGSEKLFF. The CDR3 DNA reads TGTGCCAGCAGCTCCTGGACAGGGTCGGAGAAACTGTTTTTT. V is TRBV7-2 and J is TRBJ1-4; 8 nucleotides line up with TRBD1. The germline V gene has CDR1 SGHTA and CDR2 FQGNSA. This CDR3 contains 14 residues. The ends lost 4 bases at V and 11 bases at J; junction bases unmatched: 9. The full variable domain, completed using reference TRBV7-2 and TRBJ1-4, is GAGVSQSPSNKVTEKGKDVELRCDPISGHTALYWYRQSLGQGLEFLIYFQGNSAPDKSGLPSDRFSAERTGGSVSTLTIQRTQQEDSAVYLCASSSWTGSEKLFFGSGTQLSVL.

This chain connects TRBV28 to TRBJ2-7; weak D call: TRBD2 (6 bases). This CDR3 spans 17 amino acids. Between the trimmed V and J ends, which lost 5 bases and 4 bases, there was a span of 24 bases. Germline V lookup: CDR1 MDHEN, CDR2 SYDVKM. The CDR3 DNA is TGTGCCAGCAGTCCAGCGGCGGGAACATCGCGGACTTACGAGCAGTACTTC. Translation gives CASSPAAGTSRTYEQYF.

The chain recombines TRBV6-5 with TRBJ1-2, with a tentative D call TRBD1 (5 bases). Germline V CDR1 and CDR2: MNHEY, SVGAGI. The CDR3 runs 13 residues. V lost 2 bases and J 7 bases, leaving 11 bases between the germline ends. The CDR3 reads CASSYRQGGGYTF. CDR3 nucleotide sequence: TGTGCCAGCAGTTACAGGCAGGGAGGTGGCTACACCTTC.